This TCR beta chain emerged from a study of identical twins. A single record per CDR3 protein comes from TCRdb applying MiXCR to the 5' RACE reads. The table records about 470,000 distinct CDR3 sequences, approximately 24% of them present only once. The V end lost 1 base, the J end lost 8 bases, and 11 bases lay between the germline ends. CDR3 size: 13 residues. The V gene's germline CDR1 is MDHEN and CDR2 SYDVKM. These same data were also listed under a study on T cells expressing NK-cell markers.

The sequencing sample was made of CD4+ T cells sorted from blood. V is TRBV28 and J is TRBJ1-2, with D uncertain. The receptor was derived from a woman younger than 30 in good health. The CDR3 is CASSLSQMWGYTF. The DNA of the CDR3 is TGTGCCAGCAGTTTATCGCAGATGTGGGGCTACACCTTC.